This T cell receptor (beta chain) originates from a study of post-analysis software for immune sequencing data. About the study: Relapsing-remitting, secondary progressive and progressive-relapsing forms made up the multiple sclerosis disease courses. Points from the study as a whole: Significantly lower normalized Chao1 diversity was seen in multiple sclerosis patients than in controls. Roughly five TRBV segments appeared more often in patients than in controls, and TRBV5-6, TRBV5-1 and TRBV20-1 were among these.

The authors incorporated unique molecular identifiers into the TCR beta cDNA libraries. TCRdb independently ran MiXCR on the PCR reads; one entry per CDR3 protein. The profile covers around 700,000 distinct CDR3 sequences, with approximately 59% appearing a single time and 11% taken by the ten largest. Details on this clonotype: Its specificity is not known. At one boundary the junction diverges from the germline segment, which might be a read error.

Looked up from germline, CDR1 is LGHDT and CDR2 is YNNKEL (reference sequence). The CDR3 contains 14 residues. The J gene is TRBJ1-2, the V gene TRBV3-1; no firm D call. The receptor comes from a girl aged 2-15 years with multiple sclerosis. What was sequenced was blood. The CDR3 spells CASSQVSSFYGCTF. In DNA form, the CDR3 reads TGTGCCAGCAGCCAAGTTAGCAGCTTCTATGGCTGCACCTTC.